A single sample is the source of the 15 T cell receptor beta chains below, sequenced in a study of Tregs in tolerant kidney transplant recipients. Generated by immunoSEQ multiplex PCR, the TCRdb table keeps only in-frame clones and is missing some. In the table there are some 90,000 clones, around nine tenths of which are singletons. Sequencing input: CD8+ T cells from blood. These receptors were collected from a human donor in good health.

V gene TRBV21-1 combines with J gene TRBJ2-7; TRBD1 is taken as the D call from the table, unchecked against the DNA. TRBV21-1 is recorded as a pseudogene. This CDR3 comprises 15 residues. The CDR3 is CASSKAGRTSYEQYF. Here the CDR3 DNA reads TGTGCCAGCAGCAAAGCGGGGCGGACCTCCTACGAGCAGTACTTC.

The chain uses TRBV6-1 and TRBJ2-1; D is perhaps TRBD1 (6 bases). V was pared by 7 bases and J by 2 bases, with 12 bases between. The CDR3 loop spans 14 amino acids. Germline CDR1 and CDR2: MNHNS and SASEGT. The CDR3 region is CASTPGHTYNEQFF. DNA for the CDR3: TGTGCCAGCACGCCGGGACACACCTACAATGAGCAGTTCTTC.

The rearrangement joins TRBV6-5 to TRBJ2-3, with D possibly TRBD1 on 6 matching bases. Per the germline V gene, CDR1 is MNHEY and CDR2 is SVGAGI. The CDR3 is made up of 15 amino acids. V lost 0 bases, J lost 0 bases, and 7 bases lay in between. In DNA, the CDR3 is TGTGCCAGCAGTTACTCGGGGGCTAGCACAGATACGCAGTATTTT. It encodes CASSYSGASTDTQYF.

This clone was counted once. The chain carries TRBV6-1 and TRBJ2-7; tentative D call: TRBD1 (5 bases). CDR3 size: 14 residues. Germline values: CDR1 MNHNS, CDR2 SASEGT. The ends were cut back, 8 bases at V and 0 bases at J, with 14 bases in the middle. The CDR3 sequence is CASLFRASSYEQYF. The CDR3 region has the DNA TGTGCCAGCCTGTTCAGGGCTAGCTCCTACGAGCAGTACTTC.

This clone was seen only a few times. The gene calls are TRBV7-9 and TRBJ2-7, with D possibly matching TRBD2 (6 bases). Trimming removed 4 bases at V and 6 bases at J, with 22 bases between. In germline, CDR1 is SEHNR, CDR2 FQNEAQ (reference sequence). The length of the CDR3 is 16 residues. CDR3 sequence reads: CASSSGARESGIEQYF. CDR3 DNA sequence: TGTGCCAGCAGCTCCGGGGCCCGGGAGAGTGGCATCGAGCAGTACTTC.

V is TRBV15 and J is TRBJ1-3; D might be TRBD1 (6 bases). The CDR3 is 16 residues long. Per the germline V gene, CDR1 is LNHNV and CDR2 is YYDKDF (reference sequence). Trimming shortened V by 1 base and J by 4 bases, and 14 bases separated the two germline ends. The CDR3 coding sequence is TGTGCCACCAGCAGAGCTAACAGGGATGCGGGAAACACCATATATTTT. Translation: CATSRANRDAGNTIYF.

The chain recombines TRBV5-1 with TRBJ2-1; weak D call: TRBD1 (6 bases). CDR1 and CDR2 from the germline V gene are SGHRS and YFSETQ. The CDR3 runs 16 residues. V was pared by 3 bases and J by 4 bases, with 17 bases between. As DNA, the CDR3 is TGCGCCAGCAGCTCCACGGGGTGGGGGCATTACAATGAGCAGTTCTTC. This translates into CASSSTGWGHYNEQFF. Supplemented by reference TRBV5-1 and TRBJ2-1, the full variable domain reads KAGVTQTPRYLIKTRGQQVTLSCSPISGHRSVSWYQQTPGQGLQFLFEYFSETQRNKGNFPGRFSGRQFSNSRSEMNVSTLELGDSALYLCASSSTGWGHYNEQFFGPGTRLTVL.

The V call is TRBV6-5, the J call TRBJ2-5; perhaps D is TRBD1 or TRBD2 (6 bases each). This CDR3 has 14 amino acids. Germline V gene sequence: CDR1 MNHEY, CDR2 SVGAGI. Trimming pared 0 bases from V and 4 bases from J, leaving 9 bases between. For the CDR3, the DNA is TGTGCCAGCAGTTACTCCAAGGGGGGAGAGACCCAGTACTTC. Its protein is CASSYSKGGETQYF.

The gene calls are TRBV30 and TRBJ1-3; unclear D gene. Germline V gives CDR1 GTSNPN, CDR2 SVGIG (reference sequence). The CDR3 sequence is 14 residues long. V was shortened by 4 bases and J by 11 bases, with 21 bases between the two germline ends. CDR3 residues: CAWNPTPPSWSIYF. In nucleotides, the CDR3 is TGTGCCTGGAACCCGACTCCTCCGAGTTGGTCCATATATTTT.

The V and J genes are TRBV11-3 and TRBJ2-3; 9 nucleotides line up with TRBD2. J gave up 5 bases and V 5 bases, and 8 bases lay outside the gene matches. There are 15 residues in the CDR3. Per the germline V gene, CDR1 is SGHNT and CDR2 is YENEEA. The CDR3 coding sequence is TGTGCCAGCAGCCCGTTAGCGGGGGTAGGAGATACGCAGTATTTT. As protein: CASSPLAGVGDTQYF.

Of note for this clone: This specimen includes other DNA sequences encoding the same CDR3. CDR3 in amino acids: CASRLGGEAFF. Written as DNA, the CDR3 is TGTGCCAGCCGTCTAGGGGGCGAAGCTTTCTTT. This chain links TRBV7-9 with TRBJ1-1; 7 bases line up with TRBD1. The V gene's germline CDR1 is SEHNR and CDR2 FQNEAQ (reference sequence). The CDR3 spans 11 residues. The junction had 5 bases not matched to a gene; V was cut back by 8 bases and J by 8 bases.

This clone was recorded once. The J gene is TRBJ2-1, the V gene TRBV11-3, with D possibly being TRBD1 (5 bases). Deletions cut 1 base from V and 0 bases from J, with 10 bases between. Per the germline V gene, CDR1 is SGHNT and CDR2 is YENEEA. The CDR3 has 16 residues. The CDR3 sequence is CASSLGLRGSYNEQFF. The CDR3 nucleotides are TGTGCCAGCAGCTTAGGCCTTAGGGGCTCCTACAATGAGCAGTTCTTC.

This chain joins TRBV9 and TRBJ1-3; D gene uncertain. The CDR3 runs 16 residues. Germline CDR1 reads SGDLS; CDR2 reads YYNGEE. Trimming removed 0 bases at V and 0 bases at J, with 10 bases between. The CDR3 sequence is CASSVDGGNSGNTIYF. The CDR3, as DNA: TGTGCCAGCAGCGTAGATGGAGGAAACTCTGGAAACACCATATATTTT.

The chain joins TRBV6-1 to TRBJ2-7, with D possibly being TRBD2 (5 bases). The CDR3 has 15 residues. Germline loops: CDR1 MNHNS, CDR2 SASEGT. Trimming took off 8 bases at V and 0 bases at J, with 17 bases between the two ends. This CDR3 is CASRSLADSSYEQYF. Here the CDR3 DNA reads TGTGCCAGCCGAAGCCTAGCCGATAGCTCCTACGAGCAGTACTTC.

This rearrangement joins TRBV14 to TRBJ2-7; 10 positions match TRBD2. Trimming at V came to 4 bases and at J to 0 bases, leaving 12 bases not matched to a gene. The CDR3 loop spans 18 amino acids. Germline lookup yields CDR1 SGHDN and CDR2 FVKESK. As DNA, the CDR3 is TGTGCCAGCAGCCTGAAAAAATATAGCGGGAGGAGCTCCTACGAGCAGTACTTC. This codes for CASSLKKYSGRSSYEQYF. Supplemented by reference TRBV14 and TRBJ2-7, the full variable domain reads EAGVTQFPSHSVIEKGQTVTLRCDPISGHDNLYWYRRVMGKEIKFLLHFVKESKQDESGMPNNRFLAERTGGTYSTLKVQPAELEDSGVYFCASSLKKYSGRSSYEQYFGPGTRLTVT.